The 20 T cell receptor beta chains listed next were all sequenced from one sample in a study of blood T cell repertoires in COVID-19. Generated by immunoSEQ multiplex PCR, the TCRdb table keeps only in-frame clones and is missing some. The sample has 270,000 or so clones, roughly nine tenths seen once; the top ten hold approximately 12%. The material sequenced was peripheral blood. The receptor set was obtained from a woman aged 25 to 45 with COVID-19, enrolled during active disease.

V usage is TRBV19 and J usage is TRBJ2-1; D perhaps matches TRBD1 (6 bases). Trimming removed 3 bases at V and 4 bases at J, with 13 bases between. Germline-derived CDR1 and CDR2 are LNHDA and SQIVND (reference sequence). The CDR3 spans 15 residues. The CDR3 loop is CASSITGLGYNEQFF. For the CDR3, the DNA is TGTGCCAGTAGTATCACAGGGTTGGGTTACAATGAGCAGTTCTTC.

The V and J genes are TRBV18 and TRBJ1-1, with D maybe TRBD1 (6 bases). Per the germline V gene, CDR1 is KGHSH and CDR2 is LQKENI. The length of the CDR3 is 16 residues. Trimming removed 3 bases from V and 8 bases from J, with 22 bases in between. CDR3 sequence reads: CASSPTQQGQGLEAFF. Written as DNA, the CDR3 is TGTGCCAGCTCACCTACTCAACAGGGACAAGGGCTAGAAGCTTTCTTT.

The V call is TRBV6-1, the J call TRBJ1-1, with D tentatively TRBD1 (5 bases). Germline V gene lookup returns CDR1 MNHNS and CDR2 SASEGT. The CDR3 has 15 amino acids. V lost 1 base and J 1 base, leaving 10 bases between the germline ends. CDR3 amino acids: CASSEEWTQNTEAFF. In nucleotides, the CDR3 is TGTGCCAGCAGTGAAGAGTGGACACAGAACACTGAAGCTTTCTTT.

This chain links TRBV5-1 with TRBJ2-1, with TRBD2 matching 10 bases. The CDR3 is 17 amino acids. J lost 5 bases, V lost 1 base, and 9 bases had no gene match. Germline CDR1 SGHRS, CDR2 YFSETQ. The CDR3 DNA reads TGCGCCAGCAGCTTGAGGAGTCGGACTAGCGGCAACAATGAGCAGTTCTTC. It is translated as CASSLRSRTSGNNEQFF.

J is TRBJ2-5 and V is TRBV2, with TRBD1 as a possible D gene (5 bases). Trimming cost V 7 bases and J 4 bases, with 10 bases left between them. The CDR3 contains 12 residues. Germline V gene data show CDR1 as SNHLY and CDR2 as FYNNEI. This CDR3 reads CASTSGLETQYF. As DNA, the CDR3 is TGTGCCAGCACCTCAGGGTTAGAGACCCAGTACTTC.

The CDR3 coding sequence is TGTGCCACCAGTGATGGTATGACAGGGGAAGCTTTCTTT. It translates to CATSDGMTGEAFF. This chain uses TRBV24-1 with TRBJ1-1; the match to TRBD1 covers 7 bases. The trim removed 3 bases at V and 8 bases at J, leaving 5 bases unmatched. CDR3 length: 13 amino acids. The germline V gene encodes CDR1 KGHDR and CDR2 SFDVKD.

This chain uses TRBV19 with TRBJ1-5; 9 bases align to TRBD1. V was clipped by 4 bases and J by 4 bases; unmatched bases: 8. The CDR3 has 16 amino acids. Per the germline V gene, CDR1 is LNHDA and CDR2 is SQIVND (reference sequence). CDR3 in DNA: TGTGCCAGTAGTAAATTACAGGGGGCAGCGAATCAGCCCCAGCATTTT. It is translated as CASSKLQGAANQPQHF.

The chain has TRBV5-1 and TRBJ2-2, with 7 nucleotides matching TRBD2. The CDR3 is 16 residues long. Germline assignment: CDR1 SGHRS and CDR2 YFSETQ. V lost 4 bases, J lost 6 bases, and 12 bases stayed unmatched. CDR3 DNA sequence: TGCGCCAGCAGCGCGGGCGAACTAGCGTATTCCGGGGAGCTGTTTTTT. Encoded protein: CASSAGELAYSGELFF.

The CDR3 loop reads CASSHSGSGIYEQYF. The CDR3 bases are TGCGCCAGCAGCCACTCCGGGTCGGGGATCTACGAGCAGTACTTC. The chain links TRBV4-1 to TRBJ2-7; possibly TRBD2 for D (5 bases). CDR3 size: 15 residues. Germline-derived CDR1 and CDR2 are MGHRA and YSYEKL. V was cut by 3 bases and J by 3 bases, with 15 bases left in between.

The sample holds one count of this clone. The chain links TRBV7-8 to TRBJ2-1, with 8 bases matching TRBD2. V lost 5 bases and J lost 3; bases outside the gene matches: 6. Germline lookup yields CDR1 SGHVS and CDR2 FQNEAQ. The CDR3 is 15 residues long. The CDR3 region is CASSRGGAFYNEQFF. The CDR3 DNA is TGTGCCAGCAGCCGGGGGGGGGCGTTCTACAATGAGCAGTTCTTC.

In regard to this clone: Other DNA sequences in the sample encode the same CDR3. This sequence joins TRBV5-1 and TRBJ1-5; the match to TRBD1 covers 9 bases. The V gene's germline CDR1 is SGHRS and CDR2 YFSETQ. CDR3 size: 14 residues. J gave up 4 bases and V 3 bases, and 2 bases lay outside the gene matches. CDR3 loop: CASSSGQGNQPQHF. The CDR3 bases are TGCGCCAGCAGCTCTGGACAGGGGAATCAGCCCCAGCATTTT.

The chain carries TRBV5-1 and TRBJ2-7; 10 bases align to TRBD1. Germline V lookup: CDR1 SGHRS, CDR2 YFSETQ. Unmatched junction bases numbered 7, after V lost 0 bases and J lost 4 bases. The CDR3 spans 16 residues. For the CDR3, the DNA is TGCGCCAGCAGCTTGGCCATGACAGGGGGCCAGTACGAGCAGTACTTC. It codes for CASSLAMTGGQYEQYF.

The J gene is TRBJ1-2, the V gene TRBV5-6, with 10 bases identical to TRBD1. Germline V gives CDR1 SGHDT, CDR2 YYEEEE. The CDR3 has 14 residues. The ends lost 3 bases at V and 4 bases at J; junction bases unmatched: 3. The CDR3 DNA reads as TGTGCCAGCAGCTGGGACAGGGGAGTCTATGGCTACACCTTC. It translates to CASSWDRGVYGYTF.

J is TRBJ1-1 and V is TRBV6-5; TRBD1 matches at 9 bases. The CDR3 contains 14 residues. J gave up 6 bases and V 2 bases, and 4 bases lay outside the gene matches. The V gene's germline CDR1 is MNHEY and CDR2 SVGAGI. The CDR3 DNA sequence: TGTGCCAGCAGTTACACGGGACAGGGTTCTGAAGCTTTCTTT. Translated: CASSYTGQGSEAFF.

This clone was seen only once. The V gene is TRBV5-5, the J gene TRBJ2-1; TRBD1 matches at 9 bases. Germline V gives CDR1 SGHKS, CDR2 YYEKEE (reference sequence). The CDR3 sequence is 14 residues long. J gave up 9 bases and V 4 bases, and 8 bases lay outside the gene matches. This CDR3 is CASSEDRGWGEQFF. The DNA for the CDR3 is TGTGCCAGCAGCGAAGACAGGGGGTGGGGTGAGCAGTTCTTC.

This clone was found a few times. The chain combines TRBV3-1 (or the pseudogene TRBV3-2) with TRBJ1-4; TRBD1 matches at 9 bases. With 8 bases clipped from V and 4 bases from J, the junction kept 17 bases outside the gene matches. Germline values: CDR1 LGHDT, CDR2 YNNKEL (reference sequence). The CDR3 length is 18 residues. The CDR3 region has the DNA TGTGCCAGCTCGATTGGGACAGGGACATACCTCAGTAATGAAAAACTGTTTTTT. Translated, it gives CASSIGTGTYLSNEKLFF.

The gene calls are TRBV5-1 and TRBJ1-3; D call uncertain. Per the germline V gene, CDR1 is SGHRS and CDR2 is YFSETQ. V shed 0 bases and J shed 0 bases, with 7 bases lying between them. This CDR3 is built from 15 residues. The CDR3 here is CASSLESNSGNTIYF. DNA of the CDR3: TGCGCCAGCAGCTTGGAATCAAACTCTGGAAACACCATATATTTT.

CDR3 DNA: TGTGCCAGCAGTGACCCCATAGCGGGGGGAGCCAAAAACATTCAGTACTTC. Translating gives CASSDPIAGGAKNIQYF. The chain couples TRBV6-1 to TRBJ2-4, with 10 bases fitting TRBD2. This CDR3 has 17 amino acids. Germline lookup yields CDR1 MNHNS and CDR2 SASEGT. The J segment lost 0 bases and the V segment lost 3 bases, leaving 5 bases of the junction unmatched.

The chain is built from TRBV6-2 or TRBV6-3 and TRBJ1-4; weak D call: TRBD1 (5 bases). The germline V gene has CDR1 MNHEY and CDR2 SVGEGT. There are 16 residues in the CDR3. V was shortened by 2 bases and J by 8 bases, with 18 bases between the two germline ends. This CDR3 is CASSYPSEGRDEKLFF. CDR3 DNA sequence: TGTGCCAGCAGTTACCCCAGCGAAGGGAGGGACGAAAAACTGTTTTTT.

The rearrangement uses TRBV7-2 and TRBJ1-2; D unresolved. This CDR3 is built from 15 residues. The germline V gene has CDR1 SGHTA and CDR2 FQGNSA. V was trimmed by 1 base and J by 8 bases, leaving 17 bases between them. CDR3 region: CASSLDFRTALGYTF. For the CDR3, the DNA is TGTGCCAGCAGCTTAGACTTCAGGACTGCTCTGGGCTACACCTTC.